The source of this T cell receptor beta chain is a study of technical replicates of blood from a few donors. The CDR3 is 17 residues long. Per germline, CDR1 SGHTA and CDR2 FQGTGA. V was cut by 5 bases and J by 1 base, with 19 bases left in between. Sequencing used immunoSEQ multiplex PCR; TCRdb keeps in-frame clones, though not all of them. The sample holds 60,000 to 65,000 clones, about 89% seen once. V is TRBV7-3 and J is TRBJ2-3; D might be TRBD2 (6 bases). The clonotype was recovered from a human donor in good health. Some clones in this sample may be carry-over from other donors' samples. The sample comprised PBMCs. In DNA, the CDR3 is TGTGCCAGCAGCCCCCCTGGTAGCGGTGGGGGCACAGATACGCAGTATTTT. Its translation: CASSPPGSGGGTDTQYF. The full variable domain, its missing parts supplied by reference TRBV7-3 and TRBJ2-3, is GAGVSQTPSNKVTEKGKYVELRCDPISGHTALYWYRQSLGQGPEFLIYFQGTGAADDSGLPNDRFFAVRPEGSVSTLKIQRTERGDSAVYLCASSPPGSGGGTDTQYFGPGTRLTVL.